One sample yielded the 29 T cell receptor beta chains listed below, sequenced in a study of cytomegalovirus exposure and HLA in healthy donors. Amplification used 60 Vbeta primers and 13 Jbeta primers. Sequencing was performed with immunoSEQ multiplex PCR; in TCRdb, only in-frame clones are kept and a portion is missing. The sample holds over 30,000 clones, roughly 84% seen once. Sequencing was performed on PBMCs. The source is a woman under 30 in good health and CMV-seronegative.

This chain uses TRBV19 with TRBJ1-1; perhaps TRBD1 as D (5 bases). The CDR3 consists of 14 residues. CDR1 is LNHDA, CDR2 SQIVND, per germline (reference sequence). Trimming took off 1 base at V and 4 bases at J, with 10 bases between the two ends. The CDR3 DNA sequence: TGTGCCAGTAGTATAGGGGGCCCGGGCACTGAAGCTTTCTTT. Translation: CASSIGGPGTEAFF.

This clone was picked up a small number of times. The CDR3 sequence is CASSSGERYGYTF. For the CDR3, the DNA is TGCGCCAGCAGCTCAGGGGAAAGATATGGCTACACCTTC. The rearrangement uses TRBV5-1 and TRBJ1-2, with D maybe TRBD1 (6 bases). Trimming shortened V by 3 bases and J by 5 bases, and 11 bases separated the two germline ends. CDR1 and CDR2 (germline): SGHRS, YFSETQ. This CDR3 has 13 residues.

The V gene is TRBV7-8, the J gene TRBJ1-3, with D unresolved. The CDR3 is made up of 16 amino acids. V was pared by 7 bases and J by 0 bases, with 16 bases between. CDR1 is SGHVS, CDR2 FQNEAQ, per germline. CDR3 protein: CASINHLASSGNTIYF. The CDR3 DNA follows: TGTGCCAGCATCAACCATTTGGCCAGCTCTGGAAACACCATATATTTT.

This chain joins TRBV7-2 and TRBJ2-7, with D perhaps TRBD2 (7 bases). The CDR3 loop spans 14 amino acids. The V gene lost 4 bases and the J gene lost 3 bases, with 13 bases spanning the gap. Germline CDR1 reads SGHTA; CDR2 reads FQGNSA. Here the CDR3 reads CASSSRGGDYEQYF. The CDR3 DNA follows: TGTGCCAGCAGCTCTAGGGGGGGGGACTACGAGCAGTACTTC.

This rearrangement joins TRBV28 to TRBJ2-3, with D possibly TRBD2 on 5 matching bases. Germline loops: CDR1 MDHEN, CDR2 SYDVKM. The CDR3 has 15 amino acids. V lost 6 bases and J 0 bases, leaving 13 bases between the germline ends. The CDR3 DNA follows: TGTGCCAGCAGGCAGCGGCTCCATAGCACAGATACGCAGTATTTT. It translates to CASRQRLHSTDTQYF. Full variable domain (missing parts from reference TRBV28 and TRBJ2-3): DVKVTQSSRYLVKRTGEKVFLECVQDMDHENMFWYRQDPGLGLRLIYFSYDVKMKEKGDIPEGYSVSREKKERFSLILESASTNQTSMYLCASRQRLHSTDTQYFGPGTRLTVL.

V and J are TRBV7-2 and TRBJ2-3, with 9 bases that match TRBD2. This CDR3 is 16 amino acids long. V was clipped by 3 bases and J by 5 bases; unmatched bases: 9. Germline V gene sequence: CDR1 SGHTA, CDR2 FQGNSA. DNA for the CDR3: TGTGCCAGCAGCTTCTGGGCGGGGGGGAAGGGAGATACGCAGTATTTT. It translates to CASSFWAGGKGDTQYF.

The genes are TRBV18 and TRBJ2-7, with D perhaps matching TRBD1 (5 bases). The germline CDR1 and CDR2 sequences are KGHSH and LQKENI. V shed 4 bases and J shed 0 bases, with 7 bases lying between them. CDR3 size: 13 residues. The CDR3 reads CASSQTDSYEQYF. CDR3 nucleotide sequence: TGTGCCAGCTCACAGACAGACTCCTACGAGCAGTACTTC. Filled out from reference TRBV18 and TRBJ2-7, the complete variable domain reads NAGVMQNPRHLVRRRGQEARLRCSPMKGHSHVYWYRQLPEEGLKFMVYLQKENIIDESGMPKERFSAEFPKEGPSILRIQQVVRGDSAAYFCASSQTDSYEQYFGPGTRLTVT.

The chain has TRBV10-1 and TRBJ1-6; D not resolved. This CDR3 has 12 residues. V was cut by 5 bases and J by 9 bases, with 8 bases left in between. The germline V gene has CDR1 WNHNN and CDR2 SYGVQD (reference sequence). Written as DNA, the CDR3 is TGCGCCAGCAGTCCTCGTTTTTCACCCCTCCACTTT. Translated: CASSPRFSPLHF.

This clone was observed a few times. The J gene is TRBJ2-1, the V gene TRBV28; 10 bases agree with TRBD2. Per the germline V gene, CDR1 is MDHEN and CDR2 is SYDVKM. The ends lost 1 base at V and 3 bases at J; junction bases unmatched: 0. CDR3 length equals 15 residues. The CDR3 bases are TGTGCCAGCAGTTTATCTAGCGGGAGCTACAATGAGCAGTTCTTC. Translating it yields CASSLSSGSYNEQFF.

This sequence joins TRBV2 and TRBJ2-3; 7 bases map to TRBD2. Germline V lookup: CDR1 SNHLY, CDR2 FYNNEI. The CDR3 sequence is 12 residues long. V gave up 6 bases and J gave up 9 bases; unmatched junction bases: 6. The CDR3, as DNA: TGTGCCAGCAGCGAGGCGGGGGAGACGCAGTATTTT. This encodes CASSEAGETQYF.

The V and J genes are TRBV27 and TRBJ1-1; 10 nucleotides line up with TRBD1. The CDR3 is 20 amino acids. V shed 0 bases, J shed 1 base, and the junction held 14 bases outside the gene matches. Germline CDR1 is MNHEY and CDR2 is SMNVEV (reference sequence). CDR3 nucleotide sequence: TGTGCCAGCAGTTTATCAAGAGTGGAGGGGACAGGGGCGGAGAACACTGAAGCTTTCTTT. Its translation is CASSLSRVEGTGAENTEAFF.

This clone occurred a few times. This chain links TRBV28 with TRBJ1-3; tentatively, D is TRBD1 (6 bases). Deletions cut 5 bases from V and 3 bases from J, with 17 bases between. The CDR3 runs to 16 residues. The V gene's germline CDR1 is MDHEN and CDR2 SYDVKM. CDR3 DNA: TGTGCCAGCAGTCCCATTGGGGGGGGCAGTGGAAACACCATATATTTT. Its protein is CASSPIGGGSGNTIYF.

The chain employs TRBV2 and TRBJ2-3; 8 nucleotides align to TRBD2. After removal of 3 bases from V and 4 bases from J, the junction contained 6 bases not matched to a gene. Germline-derived CDR1 and CDR2 are SNHLY and FYNNEI. CDR3 size: 15 residues. The CDR3 DNA reads as TGTGCCAGCAGTGAGACTAGCGTGGGCCCAGATACGCAGTATTTT. This gives the protein CASSETSVGPDTQYF.

The genes are TRBV25-1 and TRBJ1-6; the match to TRBD1 covers 10 bases. V dropped 4 bases and J dropped 10; count of bases not matched to a gene: 4. There are 14 residues in the CDR3. CDR1 and CDR2 from the germline V gene are MGHDK and SYGVNS. The CDR3 here is CASSVGTGESPLHF. In DNA form, the CDR3 reads TGTGCCAGCAGTGTAGGGACAGGGGAATCACCCCTCCACTTT.

The chain has TRBV7-9 and TRBJ2-3; perhaps TRBD2 as D (6 bases). Germline CDR1 SEHNR, CDR2 FQNEAQ (reference sequence). There are 16 residues in the CDR3. Trimming left V 0 bases short and J 0 bases short, with 10 bases between. CDR3 amino acids: CASSLAPAGSTDTQYF. The CDR3 nucleotides read TGTGCCAGCAGCTTAGCTCCTGCGGGGAGCACAGATACGCAGTATTTT. Full variable domain (missing parts from reference TRBV7-9 and TRBJ2-3): DTGVSQNPRHKITKRGQNVTFRCDPISEHNRLYWYRQTLGQGPEFLTYFQNEAQLEKSRLLSDRFSAERPKGSFSTLEIQRTEQGDSAMYLCASSLAPAGSTDTQYFGPGTRLTVL.

Turning to this clone: Compared with germline, one end of the junction differs, possibly owing to a read error. This chain uses TRBV14 with TRBJ2-5, with TRBD2 identical over 15 bases. This CDR3 region has 17 residues. Germline V lookup: CDR1 SGHDN, CDR2 FVKESK. The CDR3 is CASSRTSGREYQEAQYF. Here the CDR3 DNA reads TGTGCCAGCAGTCGGACTAGCGGGAGGGAGTACCAAGAGGCCCAGTACTTC.

This rearrangement joins TRBV5-6 to TRBJ1-5; a weak D match, TRBD1 (6 bases). V lost 4 bases and J lost 0, with 14 bases in between. Per germline, CDR1 SGHDT and CDR2 YYEEEE. The CDR3 totals 16 residues. CDR3 protein: CASSQGSLYSNQPQHF. The CDR3 DNA follows: TGTGCCAGCAGCCAGGGGTCACTCTATAGCAATCAGCCCCAGCATTTT.

The V gene is TRBV7-8, the J gene TRBJ2-7; possibly TRBD2 for D (7 bases). V was shortened by 6 bases and J by 4 bases, with 19 bases between the two germline ends. Germline CDR1 and CDR2: SGHVS and FQNEAQ. The CDR3 runs to 15 residues. CDR3 sequence (DNA): TGTGCCAGCAGAGTAGGCGGGGGCTGGTCTTACGAGCAGTACTTC. It translates to CASRVGGGWSYEQYF.

This CDR3 is CASSLVGVEQFF. The DNA for the CDR3 is TGTGCCAGCAGCTTAGTAGGGGTTGAGCAGTTCTTC. The V call is TRBV7-2, the J call TRBJ2-1, with TRBD1 as a possible D gene (5 bases). The V and J ends lost 1 base and 9 bases respectively, with 7 bases between them. Germline CDR1 and CDR2: SGHTA and FQGNSA. The CDR3 covers 12 residues.

The rearrangement links TRBV4-1 to TRBJ2-7; weak D call: TRBD1 (5 bases). Germline V CDR1 and CDR2: MGHRA, YSYEKL. This CDR3 has 16 residues. Trimming took off 0 bases at V and 5 bases at J, with 17 bases between the two ends. CDR3 nucleotides: TGCGCCAGCAGCCAAGATAATAGCCAGGGCGCCCACGAGCAGTACTTC. It specifies CASSQDNSQGAHEQYF.

DNA for the CDR3: TGTGCCAGCAGCGTAGGCCAGAATAATGAAAAACTGTTTTTT. Amino acid sequence: CASSVGQNNEKLFF. The chain links TRBV9 to TRBJ1-4; D is uncertain. The V and J ends lost 0 bases and 4 bases respectively, with 7 bases between them. Germline lookup yields CDR1 SGDLS and CDR2 YYNGEE. There are 14 residues in the CDR3.

The rearrangement uses TRBV10-3 and TRBJ1-3; tentative D call: TRBD1 (6 bases). The CDR3 has 15 residues. Germline V lookup: CDR1 ENHRY, CDR2 SYGVKD. Deletions cut 4 bases from V and 4 bases from J, with 14 bases between. CDR3 sequence (DNA): TGTGCCATCAGTGTAGGGCAGGGGTTCGGAAACACCATATATTTT. Its translation is CAISVGQGFGNTIYF.

This clone came up once. V gene TRBV6-5 combines with J gene TRBJ2-1, with 7 positions matching TRBD1. With 8 bases clipped from V and 6 bases from J, the junction kept 13 bases outside the gene matches. Germline V gene sequence: CDR1 MNHEY, CDR2 SVGAGI. This CDR3 comprises 15 residues. The CDR3 spells CASRLDRAWSNEQFF. The CDR3 DNA is TGTGCCAGCCGCCTAGACAGGGCCTGGAGCAATGAGCAGTTCTTC.

The chain combines TRBV28 with TRBJ1-3; no clear D gene. The CDR3 covers 15 residues. Germline CDR1 and CDR2: MDHEN and SYDVKM. V shed 1 base and J shed 6 bases, with 13 bases lying between them. CDR3 in DNA: TGTGCCAGCAGTTTATTCATGGCAGCGGAAAACACCATATATTTT. Translating gives CASSLFMAAENTIYF.

This clone was seen once. V usage is TRBV7-7 and J usage is TRBJ2-3; TRBD1 matches 7 bases. Germline values: CDR1 SSHAT, CDR2 FNYEAQ (reference sequence). V trimming: 1 base; J trimming: 5 bases; junction bases outside the gene matches: 3. This CDR3 contains 14 residues. The CDR3 loop reads CASSLGDREDTQYF. The CDR3, as DNA: TGTGCCAGCAGCTTAGGAGACAGGGAAGATACGCAGTATTTT. The entire variable domain, with the rest obtained from reference TRBV7-7 and TRBJ2-3, is as follows: GAGVSQSPRYKVTKRGQDVTLRCDPISSHATLYWYQQALGQGPEFLTYFNYEAQPDKSGLPSDRFSAERPEGSISTLTIQRTEQRDSAMYRCASSLGDREDTQYFGPGTRLTVL.

The chain uses TRBV10-3 and TRBJ1-3; D perhaps matches TRBD1 (6 bases). Germline V gene lookup returns CDR1 ENHRY and CDR2 SYGVKD. Trimming stripped 9 bases from V and 2 bases from J, with 8 bases between. This CDR3 comprises 12 residues. The CDR3 protein is CAIGDTGNTIYF. In nucleotides, the CDR3 is TGTGCCATTGGGGACACTGGAAACACCATATATTTT.

The chain is built from TRBV5-1 and TRBJ1-3; the match to TRBD1 covers 9 bases. Trimming at V came to 7 bases and at J to 4 bases, leaving 9 bases not matched to a gene. The CDR3 runs 15 residues. Germline V CDR1 and CDR2: SGHRS, YFSETQ. Written as DNA, the CDR3 is TGCGCCAGCCGATTACAGGGGGCGCGAGGAAACACCATATATTTT. Its translation is CASRLQGARGNTIYF.

This rearrangement joins TRBV7-2 to TRBJ2-3; D is unresolved. CDR3 length: 16 residues. Germline CDR1 reads SGHTA; CDR2 reads FQGNSA. With 5 bases removed from V and 1 base from J, the gap between germline ends came to 16 bases. This CDR3 reads CASSPQFLVRTDTQYF. The CDR3 region has the DNA TGTGCCAGCAGCCCCCAGTTCTTGGTCCGCACAGATACGCAGTATTTT.

This rearrangement joins TRBV5-4 to TRBJ2-7; TRBD1 is a possible D gene (5 bases). The CDR3 length is 12 residues. Germline CDR1 reads SGHNT; CDR2 reads YYREEE (reference sequence). V lost 3 bases and J lost 4, with 8 bases in between. CDR3 residues: CASSSTGYEQYF. The CDR3 DNA follows: TGTGCCAGCAGCTCAACAGGATACGAGCAGTACTTC.